This is a list of T cell receptor beta chains from one sample in a study of blood T cell repertoires in COVID-19. Generated by immunoSEQ multiplex PCR, the TCRdb table keeps only in-frame clones and is missing some. The sample comprises about 400,000 clones, around 86% of which are singletons, and 1.4% rests with the top ten. The specimen sequenced was peripheral blood. The receptors originated from a woman in her thirties with active or convalescent COVID-19. Each CDR3 is given with its conserved first and last residue.

V gene: TRBV11-2; J gene: TRBJ1-1; CDR3 protein: CASIRGNTEAFF
V gene: TRBV11-3; J gene: TRBJ2-1; CDR3 protein: CASSPHPGGSEQFF
V gene: TRBV2; J gene: TRBJ2-7; CDR3 protein: CASRDNLYEQYF
V gene: TRBV7-6; J gene: TRBJ1-2; CDR3 protein: CASSSSQDINYGYTF
V gene: TRBV9; J gene: TRBJ2-3; CDR3 protein: CASGASGTDTQYF
V gene: TRBV11-2; J gene: TRBJ2-7; CDR3 protein: CASSLGAVSSYEQYF
V gene: TRBV5-5; J gene: TRBJ2-3; CDR3 protein: CASSPTTSGGSSSTDTQYF
V gene: TRBV4-2; J gene: TRBJ2-2; CDR3 protein: CASTKLAGANTGELFF
V gene: TRBV2; J gene: TRBJ2-7; CDR3 protein: CASRLELAGSYEQYF
V gene: TRBV5-1; J gene: TRBJ2-1; CDR3 protein: CASSAGGTSVAYNEQFF
V gene: TRBV19; J gene: TRBJ2-2; CDR3 protein: CASSIHGGTSNTGELFF
V gene: TRBV11-2; J gene: TRBJ1-2; CDR3 protein: CASSPQGVTGYTF
V gene: TRBV11-2; J gene: TRBJ1-5; CDR3 protein: CASSPGQGAGQPQHF
V gene: TRBV5-1; J gene: TRBJ2-7; CDR3 protein: CASSLGTGGQVEQYF
V gene: TRBV6-5; J gene: TRBJ2-1; CDR3 protein: CASSYSWDSPYNEQFF
V gene: TRBV6-1; J gene: TRBJ2-7; CDR3 protein: CASSERSGAGEVSYEQYF
V gene: TRBV6-4; J gene: TRBJ1-1; CDR3 protein: CASSDNTQAKAFF
V gene: TRBV11-2; J gene: TRBJ2-1; CDR3 protein: CASTNRSSYYNEQFF
V gene: TRBV4-1; J gene: TRBJ2-1; CDR3 protein: CASSPVRGRGHNEQFF
V gene: TRBV2; J gene: TRBJ2-5; CDR3 protein: CAIGDSQETQYF
V gene: TRBV6-1; J gene: TRBJ1-2; CDR3 protein: CASSDRQAANYGYTF
V gene: TRBV5-5; J gene: TRBJ2-1; CDR3 protein: CASSLVGGNNEQFF
V gene: TRBV28; J gene: TRBJ2-5; CDR3 protein: CASTPRLAGGEETQYF
V gene: TRBV13; J gene: TRBJ2-7; CDR3 protein: CASSLRGGEQYF
V gene: TRBV5-8; J gene: TRBJ1-5; CDR3 protein: CASSPDPGQGQPQHF
V gene: TRBV19; J gene: TRBJ1-5; CDR3 protein: CASKAIGKNQPQHF